The 6 T cell receptor beta chains given below trace back to one sample, sequenced in a study of cytomegalovirus exposure and HLA in healthy donors. A multiplex PCR was run with 60 Vbeta primers and 13 Jbeta primers. The protocol was immunoSEQ multiplex PCR, while the TCRdb copy is restricted to in-frame clones and leaves out a portion. The sample yields 150,000 to 200,000 clones, around 83% seen once. The sample was PBMCs. The origin of the receptors is a man aged 50 to 60 in good health and CMV-seronegative.

V usage is TRBV21-1 and J usage is TRBJ2-5; TRBD1 is the table's D call and was not checked against the DNA. TRBV21-1 is a recognized pseudogene. This CDR3 is built from 15 residues. The CDR3 sequence: CASSKSGRFQETQYF. The CDR3, as DNA: TGTGCCAGCAGCAAATCAGGCAGGTTCCAAGAGACCCAGTACTTC.

The rearrangement uses TRBV15 and TRBJ2-3; perhaps TRBD2 as D (5 bases). Germline CDR1 LNHNV, CDR2 YYDKDF (reference sequence). Trimming removed 1 base at V and 2 bases at J, with 7 bases between. The CDR3 runs to 14 residues. The CDR3 coding sequence is TGTGCCACCAGCAGAGGAGACTACACAGATACGCAGTATTTT. As protein: CATSRGDYTDTQYF.

J is TRBJ2-7 and V is TRBV28; 10 bases align to TRBD2. Germline values: CDR1 MDHEN, CDR2 SYDVKM. The CDR3 contains 15 residues. After removal of 4 bases from V and 6 bases from J, the junction contained 9 bases not matched to a gene. The CDR3: CASSSHSGGISEQYF. The CDR3 bases are TGTGCCAGCAGTTCCCATAGCGGGGGGATCTCCGAGCAGTACTTC. The whole variable domain, remainder taken from reference TRBV28 and TRBJ2-7, is DVKVTQSSRYLVKRTGEKVFLECVQDMDHENMFWYRQDPGLGLRLIYFSYDVKMKEKGDIPEGYSVSREKKERFSLILESASTNQTSMYLCASSSHSGGISEQYFGPGTRLTVT.

This rearrangement joins TRBV7-9 to TRBJ2-2, with 9 bases aligning to TRBD2. The CDR3 is 14 amino acids. The trim removed 8 bases at V and 5 bases at J, leaving 6 bases unmatched. CDR1 is SEHNR, CDR2 FQNEAQ, per germline (reference sequence). The CDR3 loop is CASSLSGGTGELFF. Here the CDR3 DNA reads TGTGCCAGCTCGCTAAGCGGGGGGACCGGGGAGCTGTTTTTT.

The CDR3 nucleotides read TGTGCCAGCAGCGCCTCTAAAGGCCGACACGAGCAGTACTTC. Its translation is CASSASKGRHEQYF. This rearrangement joins TRBV25-1 to TRBJ2-5; D gene unclear. Judging by the DNA end, TRBJ2-7 fits better; the J call may be wrong. The CDR3 is made up of 14 amino acids. The V gene's germline CDR1 is MGHDK and CDR2 SYGVNS.

The chain uses TRBV6-5 and TRBJ1-6; 8 bases are a match to TRBD1. The V segment lost 6 bases and the J segment 7 bases; nucleotides outside the gene matches: 8. The germline V gene has CDR1 MNHEY and CDR2 SVGAGI. The CDR3 length is 15 residues. CDR3 bases: TGTGCCAGCAGAACCCGGGACAGGAAAAATTCACCCCTCCACTTT. This codes for CASRTRDRKNSPLHF.